Each of the 15 T cell receptor beta chains below was sequenced from the same sample in a study of cytomegalovirus exposure and HLA in healthy donors (dated by TCRdb to the late 2010s). The library was made by the immunoSEQ multiplex PCR assay. TCRdb limited this immuneACCESS table to in-frame rearrangements with V and J called. A share of clones is missing; checked studies link under half to unresolved V genes, and the rest is unexplained. Present in this sample are 100,000 to 150,000 clones, around 92% of which were seen just once. The biggest ten clones account for about 3.7% of the sample. What was sequenced was PBMCs. Receptors were obtained from a man in his thirties or forties in good health and CMV-seronegative.

The chain employs TRBV20-1 and TRBJ2-7; no clear D. Trimming pared 3 bases from V and 3 bases from J, leaving 6 bases between. Germline CDR1 reads DFQATT; CDR2 reads SNEGSKA (reference sequence). The CDR3 consists of 11 residues. The DNA for the CDR3 is TGCAGTGCTAGTCGTAGCTACGAGCAGTACTTC. It codes for CSASRSYEQYF.

This clone was found once. The J gene is TRBJ1-5, the V gene TRBV6-5, with a weak D call TRBD1 (6 bases). There are 15 residues in the CDR3. The V gene's germline CDR1 is MNHEY and CDR2 SVGAGI. V was clipped by 0 bases and J by 1 base, with 7 bases between them. The DNA for the CDR3 is TGTGCCAGCAGTTACTCGGACAGAAGCAATCAGCCCCAGCATTTT. Protein product: CASSYSDRSNQPQHF.

This sequence joins TRBV13 and TRBJ2-1; 7 bases are a match to TRBD1. J was trimmed by 3 bases and V by 7 bases; bases with no gene match: 3. The CDR3 contains 13 residues. Germline V CDR1 and CDR2: PRHDT, FYEKMQ (reference sequence). CDR3 DNA: TGTGCCAGCAAGGACAGGAACTACAATGAGCAGTTCTTC. Translating it yields CASKDRNYNEQFF.

The chain couples TRBV6-5 to TRBJ2-7; possible D gene TRBD1, 5 bases. The ends were cut back, 2 bases at V and 1 base at J, with 12 bases in the middle. CDR1 and CDR2 (germline): MNHEY, SVGAGI. The CDR3 contains 15 residues. The CDR3 sequence is CASSYDRRNSYEQYF. CDR3 coding DNA: TGTGCCAGCAGTTACGACAGACGTAATTCCTACGAGCAGTACTTC.

The chain combines TRBV6-6 with TRBJ1-3; 7 bases are shared with TRBD1. The CDR3 sequence is 14 residues long. The V gene's germline CDR1 is MNHNY and CDR2 SVGAGI (reference sequence). Trimming removed 6 bases from V and 3 bases from J; junction bases left unmatched: 5. The CDR3 loop is CASRQTGFGNTIYF. DNA of the CDR3: TGTGCCAGCAGACAGACAGGGTTTGGAAACACCATATATTTT.

The V call is TRBV28, the J call TRBJ2-1; tentative D call: TRBD1 (6 bases). This CDR3 comprises 14 residues. CDR1 and CDR2 (germline): MDHEN, SYDVKM. The germline V and J ends were trimmed by 5 bases and 1 base, with 9 bases remaining between them. In nucleotides, the CDR3 is TGTGCCAGCAGTAGCAGGGGTTCCTACAATGAGCAGTTCTTC. Encoded protein: CASSSRGSYNEQFF.

The CDR3 here is CASSENLSSGNTIYF. The CDR3 bases are TGTGCCAGCAGCGAAAACTTGAGCTCTGGAAACACCATATATTTT. The chain recombines TRBV9 with TRBJ1-3; D is uncertain. V shed 3 bases and J shed 0 bases, with 10 bases lying between them. Germline V CDR1 and CDR2: SGDLS, YYNGEE. The CDR3 has 15 residues.

The J gene is TRBJ2-5, the V gene TRBV5-1; TRBD1 aligns across 9 bases. The germline V gene has CDR1 SGHRS and CDR2 YFSETQ. The junction had 7 bases not matched to a gene; V was cut back by 0 bases and J by 4 bases. This CDR3 has 16 residues. The CDR3 nucleotides are TGCGCCAGCAGCTTGGCCGTTGACAGGGGGAGAGAGACCCAGTACTTC. This translates into CASSLAVDRGRETQYF.

This chain joins TRBV7-9 and TRBJ2-3; TRBD1 agrees at 11 bases. The J segment lost 1 base and the V segment lost 4 bases, leaving 4 bases of the junction unmatched. Looked up from germline, CDR1 is SEHNR and CDR2 is FQNEAQ (reference sequence). The CDR3 contains 16 residues. The CDR3 nucleotides are TGTGCCAGCAGCTCAGGGACAGGGGGAGGCACAGATACGCAGTATTTT. Amino acid sequence: CASSSGTGGGTDTQYF.

The chain combines TRBV5-4 with TRBJ1-2, with D possibly matching TRBD1 (5 bases). Looked up from germline, CDR1 is SGHNT and CDR2 is YYREEE (reference sequence). The CDR3 loop spans 12 amino acids. V lost 5 bases, J lost 14 bases, and 19 bases lay in between. CDR3 residues: CASRPRDRPNTF. The CDR3 DNA reads as TGTGCCAGCAGGCCGAGAGACAGACCGAATACCTTC.

This clone was observed a few times. The chain recombines TRBV7-9 with TRBJ2-7; a possible D gene is TRBD1 (6 bases). The germline gives CDR1 SEHNR, CDR2 FQNEAQ (reference sequence). CDR3 length: 16 amino acids. With 8 bases removed from V and 6 bases from J, the gap between germline ends came to 26 bases. The CDR3 nucleotides are TGTGCCAGCGGATCGTCAGGGGCGGTTGGTGTGGGCGAGCAGTACTTC. It translates to CASGSSGAVGVGEQYF.

The count of this clone is one. V and J are TRBV21-1 and TRBJ2-2; no DNA check was done on the table's D call, TRBD2. TRBV21-1 is termed a pseudogene. The CDR3 covers 17 residues. In DNA form, the CDR3 reads TGTGCCAGCAGCTCCATCGGGGGGACGGCGAACACCGGGGAGCTGTTTTTT. Translating gives CASSSIGGTANTGELFF.

This chain connects TRBV7-6 to TRBJ1-4; D is unresolved. Germline CDR1 is SGHVS and CDR2 is FNYEAQ. CDR3 size: 16 residues. Trimming shortened V by 3 bases and J by 10 bases, and 21 bases separated the two germline ends. CDR3 amino acids: CASSLGSGVSFGKLFF. CDR3 sequence (DNA): TGTGCCAGCAGCTTGGGGTCCGGGGTATCTTTCGGAAAACTGTTTTTT.

This rearrangement joins TRBV10-3 to TRBJ2-3, with TRBD1 matching over 8 bases. Germline-derived CDR1 and CDR2 are ENHRY and SYGVKD. This CDR3 has 16 amino acids. J gave up 0 bases and V 4 bases, and 6 bases lay outside the gene matches. The CDR3 DNA reads as TGTGCCATCAGTGCGCCGGGACAGGATAGCACAGATACGCAGTATTTT. This gives the protein CAISAPGQDSTDTQYF.

This clone was recorded a few times. This chain connects TRBV4-1 to TRBJ1-2; TRBD1 matches at 7 bases. Germline lookup yields CDR1 MGHRA and CDR2 YSYEKL. With 0 bases clipped from V and 2 bases from J, the junction kept 12 bases outside the gene matches. This CDR3 region has 18 residues. The CDR3 bases are TGCGCCAGCAGCCAAGAAGGGACAGTGTACGCCTCGAACTATGGCTACACCTTC. Protein sequence: CASSQEGTVYASNYGYTF.